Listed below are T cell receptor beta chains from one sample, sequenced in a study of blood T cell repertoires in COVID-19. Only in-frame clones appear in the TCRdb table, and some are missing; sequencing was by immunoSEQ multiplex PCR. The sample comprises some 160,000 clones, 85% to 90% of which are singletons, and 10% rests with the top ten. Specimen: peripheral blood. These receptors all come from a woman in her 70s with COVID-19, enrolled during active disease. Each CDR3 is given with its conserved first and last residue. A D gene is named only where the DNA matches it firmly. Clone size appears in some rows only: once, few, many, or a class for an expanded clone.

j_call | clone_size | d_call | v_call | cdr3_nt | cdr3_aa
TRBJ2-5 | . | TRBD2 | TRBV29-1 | TGCAGCGTAGACAAAATGGGCGGGGGGACCCAAGAGACCCAGTACTTC | CSVDKMGGGTQETQYF
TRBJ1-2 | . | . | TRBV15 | TGTGCCACCAGCAGTTGGGGGGAAAGTTACTATGGCTACACCTTC | CATSSWGESYYGYTF
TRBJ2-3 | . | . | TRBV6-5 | TGTGCCAGCAGTTTAAGACAGGCCTACACAGATACGCAGTATTTT | CASSLRQAYTDTQYF
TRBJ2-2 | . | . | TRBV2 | TGTGCCAGCAGTGAAAGGGGCAGGGGTGGTACCGGGGAGCTGTTTTTT | CASSERGRGGTGELFF
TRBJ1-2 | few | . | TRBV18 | TGTGCCAGCTCACCTGGCCGGTGGGCAGGGATGAATGGCTACACCTTC | CASSPGRWAGMNGYTF
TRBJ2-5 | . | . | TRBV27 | TGTGCCAGCAGTTTATCTGAGGAGGAGACCCAGTACTTC | CASSLSEEETQYF
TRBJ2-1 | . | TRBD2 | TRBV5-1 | TGCGCCAGCACCTCAGGGTTTCTAGCGGGGGGGCGTTCCTACAATGAGCAGTTCTTC | CASTSGFLAGGRSYNEQFF
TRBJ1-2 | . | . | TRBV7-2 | TGTGCCAGCAGCTTAGGGTCCGGGTTGTATGGCTACACCTTC | CASSLGSGLYGYTF
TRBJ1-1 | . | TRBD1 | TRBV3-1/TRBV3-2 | TGTGCCAGCAGCCCAAACAGGGGCACTGAAGCTTTCTTT | CASSPNRGTEAFF
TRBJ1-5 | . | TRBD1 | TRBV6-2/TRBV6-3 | TGTGCCAGCAGTCCCACAGGGGGCGGCAATCAGCCCCAGCATTTT | CASSPTGGGNQPQHF
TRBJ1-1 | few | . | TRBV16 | TGTGCCAGCAGCCAATCGTCAGGGCGTCTCGCTGAAGCTTTCTTT | CASSQSSGRLAEAFF
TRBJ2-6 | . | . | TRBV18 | TGTGCCAGCTCGCCGCTAGGAGGGTCAGGGGCCAACGTCCTGACTTTC | CASSPLGGSGANVLTF
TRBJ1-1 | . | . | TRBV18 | TGTGCCAGCTCACCAAGACAGCCGAACACTGAAGCTTTCTTT | CASSPRQPNTEAFF
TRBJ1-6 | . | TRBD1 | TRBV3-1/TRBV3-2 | TGTGCCAGCAGCCAGACCCCAGGGGGTCGGGGGACGTCACCCCTCCACTTT | CASSQTPGGRGTSPLHF
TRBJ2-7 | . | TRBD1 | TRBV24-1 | TGTGCCACCAGTGGGACAGGGCGCTACGAGCAGTACTTC | CATSGTGRYEQYF
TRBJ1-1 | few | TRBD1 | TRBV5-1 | TGCGCCAGCAGCTTAACAGGACAGGGGGCCACTGAAGCTTTCTTT | CASSLTGQGATEAFF
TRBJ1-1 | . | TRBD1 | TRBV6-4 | TGTGCCAGCAGTATGGGACAGGACACTGAAGCTTTCTTT | CASSMGQDTEAFF
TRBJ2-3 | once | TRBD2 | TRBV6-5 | TGTGCCAGCAGTTATCTAGCGGGGGGGGTCGGAGTCACGCAGTATTTT | CASSYLAGGVGVTQYF
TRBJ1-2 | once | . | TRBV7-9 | TGTGCCAGCAGCTTATCCTACTTTGGCTACACCTTC | CASSLSYFGYTF
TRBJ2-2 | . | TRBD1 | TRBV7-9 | TGTGCCAGCAGCTCCCGGACAGGGCAAAGCACCGGGGAGCTGTTTTTT | CASSSRTGQSTGELFF
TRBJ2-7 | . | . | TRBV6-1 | TGTGCCAGCAGTGAGTCACAGGGCCCCTCCTACGAGCAGTACTTC | CASSESQGPSYEQYF
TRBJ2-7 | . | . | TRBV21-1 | TGTGCCGGGAGTGAGATCAGCAGCCTCGGCGAGCAGTACTTC | CAGSEISSLGEQYF
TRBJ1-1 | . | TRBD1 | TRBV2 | TGTGCCAGCACCGACCGGACAGGCTTCGCTGAAGCTTTCTTT | CASTDRTGFAEAFF
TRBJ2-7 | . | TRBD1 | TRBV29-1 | TGCAGCGTCACGACAGGGGGTTACGAGCAGTACTTC | CSVTTGGYEQYF
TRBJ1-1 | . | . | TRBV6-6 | TGTGCCAGCAGTTACTTAGACACTGAAGCTTTCTTT | CASSYLDTEAFF
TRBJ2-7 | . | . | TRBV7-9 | TGTGCCAGCAGCCATTCCGCATCAGGGTACGAGCAGTACTTC | CASSHSASGYEQYF
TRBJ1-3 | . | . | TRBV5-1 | TGCGCCAGCAGCTTGGAACAGGGATCTGGAAACACCATATATTTT | CASSLEQGSGNTIYF
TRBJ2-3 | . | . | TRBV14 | TGTGCCAGCAGCCAAGGCAGACTAGTGACAGATACGCAGTATTTT | CASSQGRLVTDTQYF
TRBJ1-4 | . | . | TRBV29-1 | TGCAGCGTTGGCGGGAGTCAGGGTGAAAAACTGTTTTTT | CSVGGSQGEKLFF
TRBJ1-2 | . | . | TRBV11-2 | TGTGCCAGCAGCTCCCGCCGCCCGGACTATGGCTACACCTTC | CASSSRRPDYGYTF
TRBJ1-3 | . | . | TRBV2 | TGTGCCAGCAAACCTTCAGGGTCTGGAAACACCATATATTTT | CASKPSGSGNTIYF
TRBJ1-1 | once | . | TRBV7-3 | TGTGCCAGCAGCTTGGCGGCACAGGGAAACACTGAAGCTTTCTTT | CASSLAAQGNTEAFF
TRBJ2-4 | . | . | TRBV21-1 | TGTGCCAGCAGCAGTTCGGGAGCCAAAAACATTCAGTACTTC | CASSSSGAKNIQYF
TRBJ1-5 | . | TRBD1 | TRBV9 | TGTGCCAGCAGCGAACAAGACAGGGGGCGTTGGTGGCCCCAGCATTTT | CASSEQDRGRWWPQHF
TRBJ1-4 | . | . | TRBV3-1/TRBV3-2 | TGTGCCAGCAGCTGGGGCGCGGGGTCTAATGAAAAACTGTTTTTT | CASSWGAGSNEKLFF
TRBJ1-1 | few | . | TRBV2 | TGTGCCAGCAAAGGCGGGAACACTGAAGCTTTCTTT | CASKGGNTEAFF
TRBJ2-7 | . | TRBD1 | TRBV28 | TGTGCCAGCAGTTCGACCGGGACAGTCTCCTACGAGCAGTACTTC | CASSSTGTVSYEQYF
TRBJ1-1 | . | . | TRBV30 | TGTGCCTGGAGTGAAGACACCCAGAATGAAGCTTTCTTT | CAWSEDTQNEAFF
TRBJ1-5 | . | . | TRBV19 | TGTGCCAGTAGTGCATCAGGGGTTAGCAATCAGCCCCAGCATTTT | CASSASGVSNQPQHF
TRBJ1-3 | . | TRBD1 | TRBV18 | TGTGCCAGCTCACCAAACAGGGGGGAACTCTCTGGAAACACCATATATTTT | CASSPNRGELSGNTIYF
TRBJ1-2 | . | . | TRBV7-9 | TGTGCCAGCAGCTTAGAGAGGGTCGGATATGGCTACACCTTC | CASSLERVGYGYTF
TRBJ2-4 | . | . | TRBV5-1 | TGCGCCAGCAGCGGCCCTGGGGGGGCCGGAAACATTCAGTACTTC | CASSGPGGAGNIQYF
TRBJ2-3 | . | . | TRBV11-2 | TGTGCCAGCAGCTTAGATCTCTCCGATACGCAGTATTTT | CASSLDLSDTQYF
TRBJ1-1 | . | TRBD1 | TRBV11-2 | TGTGCCAGCAGCTTAGCCCCAGGGGGGAACACTGAAGCTTTCTTT | CASSLAPGGNTEAFF
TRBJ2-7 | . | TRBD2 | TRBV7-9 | TGTGCCAGCAGCTCCGGACTAGCGGGGGGCTACGAGCAGTACTTC | CASSSGLAGGYEQYF
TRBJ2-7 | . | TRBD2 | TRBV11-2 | TGTGCCAGCAGCAGACTAGCGGGGGGTGTGTACGAGCAGTACTTC | CASSRLAGGVYEQYF